This TCR beta chain emerged from a study of graft-versus-host responses after intestinal transplantation. The assay was immunoSEQ multiplex PCR, and TCRdb's table has in-frame clones only and misses some. The sample holds some 120,000 clones; less than 95% are singletons and the top ten take approximately 0.17%. CDR1 is SGHRS, CDR2 YFSETQ, per germline. Trimming took 0 bases from V and 5 from J; bases not matched to a gene: 12. The CDR3 length is 17 residues. As regards this clone: Its antigen is undetermined.

The source of this sequence is a human donor who received an intestinal transplant. Specimen: unstimulated CD4+ T cells sorted from spleen or lymph node cells, collected before intestinal transplant. The gene calls are TRBV5-1 and TRBJ2-5; TRBD2 aligns across 8 bases. CDR3 sequence reads: CASSLGSGGAFRETQYF. CDR3 nucleotides: TGCGCCAGCAGCTTGGGGAGCGGGGGCGCTTTCCGGGAGACCCAGTACTTC.